The present TCR beta chain was sequenced within a study of cytomegalovirus exposure and HLA in healthy donors. Across the study: As an earlier analysis found, 150 million to 200 million T cells yielded about 120 million unique TCR beta sequences.

A word on this clone: Its antigen is currently unknown.

Trimming took 4 bases from V and 10 from J; bases not matched to a gene: 14. The CDR3 runs 14 residues. CDR1 and CDR2 (germline): SGHNT, YYREEE (reference sequence). PCR involved 60 Vbeta and 13 Jbeta primers. Clones were read by immunoSEQ multiplex PCR, and TCRdb kept only the in-frame ones, dropping some. The sample consists of more than 100,000 clones, 77% of them appearing once. Study observations and caveats: The records held CMV serostatus as the only immune exposure information.

This chain links TRBV5-4 with TRBJ2-7; 7 bases line up with TRBD1. The material sequenced was PBMCs. The clonotype comes from a woman aged 55-70 years in good health and CMV-seronegative. CDR3 in DNA: TGTGCCAGCAGCCCATTGGGACAGCTGGTTGACCAGTACTTC. Encoded protein: CASSPLGQLVDQYF.